The 27 T cell receptor beta chains reported below all come from one sample, sequenced in a study of blood T cell repertoires in COVID-19. Data came from immunoSEQ multiplex PCR; TCRdb stores just in-frame clones and leaves some out. This sample has 75,000 to 100,000 clones, with around nine tenths found just once. Sequenced material: peripheral blood. All receptors come from a human donor in a cohort sampled during active COVID-19.

The J gene is TRBJ1-2, the V gene TRBV28; D may be TRBD1 (6 bases). Germline V gene sequence: CDR1 MDHEN, CDR2 SYDVKM. This CDR3 contains 14 residues. V lost 2 bases and J 4 bases, leaving 11 bases between the germline ends. DNA for the CDR3: TGTGCCAGCAGTTTACCGGGACATTTCTATGGCTACACCTTC. Protein sequence: CASSLPGHFYGYTF.

The V and J genes are TRBV3-1 (or the pseudogene TRBV3-2) and TRBJ2-1, with TRBD2 matching over 8 bases. In germline, CDR1 is LGHDT, CDR2 YNNKEL (reference sequence). The junction had 4 bases not matched to a gene; V was cut back by 1 base and J by 2 bases. CDR3 length: 16 amino acids. The CDR3 DNA reads TGTGCCAGCAGCCAAGTAAACGGGGGGGCCTACAATGAGCAGTTCTTC. Its translation: CASSQVNGGAYNEQFF.

J is TRBJ1-5 and V is TRBV5-4; 8 bases align to TRBD1. The CDR3 is 13 residues long. Germline V gives CDR1 SGHNT, CDR2 YYREEE (reference sequence). V shed 4 bases and J 4 bases; nucleotides not matched to a gene: 1. The DNA for the CDR3 is TGTGCCAGCAGCCGGGACAGGAATCAGCCCCAGCATTTT. Residues: CASSRDRNQPQHF.

This rearrangement joins TRBV5-4 to TRBJ2-1; TRBD2 matches 13 bases. Trimming took 4 bases from V and 5 from J; bases not matched to a gene: 9. The CDR3 length is 17 residues. Germline values: CDR1 SGHNT, CDR2 YYREEE (reference sequence). The CDR3 is CASSISPGLAGHNEQFF. The CDR3 bases are TGTGCCAGCAGCATTTCTCCGGGACTAGCGGGACACAATGAGCAGTTCTTC.

The chain is built from TRBV11-2 and TRBJ2-3; TRBD2 aligns across 10 bases. The V and J ends lost 3 bases and 1 base, in that order; junction bases with no gene match: 4. In germline, CDR1 is SGHAT, CDR2 FQNNGV. This CDR3 is 16 amino acids long. The CDR3 DNA reads TGTGCCAGCAGCTTTTCCGGGACTAGCGGCACAGATACGCAGTATTTT. This translates into CASSFSGTSGTDTQYF.

The V gene is TRBV10-3, the J gene TRBJ2-1, with 12 bases aligning to TRBD2. Germline lookup yields CDR1 ENHRY and CDR2 SYGVKD. The V segment lost 0 bases and the J segment 6 bases; nucleotides outside the gene matches: 15. This CDR3 is built from 20 residues. The CDR3 protein is CAISESRLAGDSGVRNEQFF. The DNA of the CDR3 is TGTGCCATCAGTGAGTCACGACTAGCGGGAGACTCAGGGGTCCGCAATGAGCAGTTCTTC.

The chain employs TRBV29-1 and TRBJ2-3; D possibly corresponds to TRBD1 (6 bases). V was pared by 3 bases and J by 4 bases, with 8 bases between. Germline CDR1 reads SQVTM; CDR2 reads ANQGSEA. The CDR3 has 12 residues. CDR3 in amino acids: CSVDGGADTQYF. CDR3 DNA: TGCAGCGTTGATGGGGGCGCAGATACGCAGTATTTT.

A single count supports this clone. CDR3 protein: CASSTGQANYNEQFF. The DNA of the CDR3 is TGCGCCAGCAGCACCGGACAGGCTAACTACAATGAGCAGTTCTTC. The chain employs TRBV5-1 and TRBJ2-1; TRBD1 matches at 7 bases. The CDR3 length is 15 residues. V dropped 4 bases and J dropped 3; count of bases not matched to a gene: 7. The germline V gene encodes CDR1 SGHRS and CDR2 YFSETQ. Supplemented by reference TRBV5-1 and TRBJ2-1, the full variable domain reads KAGVTQTPRYLIKTRGQQVTLSCSPISGHRSVSWYQQTPGQGLQFLFEYFSETQRNKGNFPGRFSGRQFSNSRSEMNVSTLELGDSALYLCASSTGQANYNEQFFGPGTRLTVL.

V and J are TRBV19 and TRBJ2-1; the match to TRBD2 covers 11 bases. The CDR3 contains 15 residues. V shed 1 base and J 6 bases; nucleotides not matched to a gene: 2. Per the germline V gene, CDR1 is LNHDA and CDR2 is SQIVND (reference sequence). The CDR3 protein is CASSIVAGGTNEQFF. In nucleotides, the CDR3 is TGTGCCAGTAGTATAGTAGCGGGGGGGACCAATGAGCAGTTCTTC.

The chain couples TRBV19 to TRBJ1-3; D is perhaps TRBD1 (5 bases). Trimming took 4 bases from V and 4 from J, leaving 11 bases between them. This CDR3 region has 14 residues. Germline CDR1 is LNHDA and CDR2 is SQIVND (reference sequence). The CDR3 nucleotides are TGTGCCAGTAGTACCCCCGGGGGAGGAAACACCATATATTTT. It is translated as CASSTPGGGNTIYF.

This clone was counted only a few times. CDR3 region: CASSLEGTVHNEQFF. DNA for the CDR3: TGTGCCAGCAGCTTAGAGGGGACTGTTCACAATGAGCAGTTCTTC. V usage is TRBV7-2 and J usage is TRBJ2-1, with TRBD2 as a possible D gene (6 bases). Germline CDR1 reads SGHTA; CDR2 reads FQGNSA. V was clipped by 1 base and J by 5 bases, with 12 bases between them. This CDR3 is 15 amino acids long.

The chain uses TRBV9 and TRBJ2-1; 9 bases agree with TRBD1. V dropped 3 bases and J dropped 5; count of bases not matched to a gene: 3. CDR3 length equals 14 residues. CDR1 and CDR2 (germline): SGDLS, YYNGEE. The DNA for the CDR3 is TGTGCCAGCAGCGGCAGGACAGGGGACAATGAGCAGTTCTTC. Its translation: CASSGRTGDNEQFF. Complete variable domain (other parts from reference TRBV9 and TRBJ2-1): DSGVTQTPKHLITATGQRVTLRCSPRSGDLSVYWYQQSLDQGLQFLIQYYNGEERAKGNILERFSAQQFPDLHSELNLSSLELGDSALYFCASSGRTGDNEQFFGPGTRLTVL.

Only one count was recorded for this clone. The chain links TRBV28 to TRBJ1-2, with 7 bases matching TRBD1. CDR1 and CDR2 from the germline V gene are MDHEN and SYDVKM. The CDR3 has 12 residues. The trim removed 10 bases at V and 2 bases at J, leaving 4 bases unmatched. For the CDR3, the DNA is TGTGCCACCGAGGGACAGAACTATGGCTACACCTTC. It yields the protein CATEGQNYGYTF.

This chain joins TRBV10-2 and TRBJ2-2; 7 positions match TRBD2. This CDR3 is 15 amino acids long. V lost 0 bases to trimming and J lost 6 bases; unmatched junction nucleotides: 4. Germline V gene lookup returns CDR1 WSHSY and CDR2 SAAADI. CDR3 bases: TGCGCCAGCAGTGAGTCGAGCCTAGCGGCCGGGGAGCTGTTTTTT. It is translated as CASSESSLAAGELFF.

This chain links TRBV10-3 with TRBJ2-7; D unresolved. The CDR3 sequence is 16 residues long. V lost 1 base and J lost 7, with 20 bases in between. Per the germline V gene, CDR1 is ENHRY and CDR2 is SYGVKD. CDR3 sequence: CAISEFAVSTRREQYF. CDR3 bases: TGTGCCATCAGTGAGTTTGCAGTATCCACCCGGCGGGAGCAGTACTTC.

CDR3 nucleotides: TGCGCCAGCAGCCAAGGGGCAGGGCAATCCTACGAGCAGTACTTC. It specifies CASSQGAGQSYEQYF. This chain uses TRBV4-3 with TRBJ2-7; TRBD1 is a possible D gene (5 bases). The CDR3 loop spans 15 amino acids. In germline, CDR1 is LGHNA, CDR2 YSLEER. V was cut by 1 base and J by 1 base, with 11 bases left in between.

The rearrangement links TRBV10-3 to TRBJ1-2; D remains unclear. CDR1 is ENHRY, CDR2 SYGVKD, per germline. Trimming removed 0 bases from V and 3 bases from J, with 11 bases in between. The CDR3 is 15 amino acids. The CDR3, as DNA: TGTGCCATCAGTGAGTCGTCCGCGCAGGACTATGGCTACACCTTC. Protein product: CAISESSAQDYGYTF.

This chain connects TRBV27 to TRBJ2-7, with 10 bases lining up with TRBD2. CDR1 MNHEY and CDR2 SMNVEV come from the germline V gene (reference sequence). The V segment lost 5 bases and the J segment 7 bases; nucleotides outside the gene matches: 8. The CDR3 consists of 14 residues. The CDR3 DNA sequence: TGTGCCAGCAGTACTAGCGGGGCGCCCGGGGAGCAGTACTTC. This sequence encodes CASSTSGAPGEQYF.

The chain is built from TRBV9 and TRBJ2-7; tentatively, D is TRBD2 (6 bases). Germline V gene data show CDR1 as SGDLS and CDR2 as YYNGEE. V was cut by 7 bases and J by 0 bases, with 14 bases left in between. CDR3 length equals 14 residues. The CDR3 sequence is CASSPGGSSYEQYF. The DNA of the CDR3 is TGTGCCAGCTCCCCCGGGGGAAGCTCCTACGAGCAGTACTTC.

V and J are TRBV5-1 and TRBJ2-2; D remains ambiguous. V was cut by 0 bases and J by 3 bases, with 3 bases left in between. The CDR3 consists of 13 residues. Germline lookup yields CDR1 SGHRS and CDR2 YFSETQ. CDR3 sequence reads: CASSLVDTGELFF. The CDR3 coding sequence is TGCGCCAGCAGCTTGGTCGACACCGGGGAGCTGTTTTTT.

The CDR3, as DNA: TGCGCCAGCAGCCCTCAGGACAGGCTTGGTACTGAAGCTTTCTTT. This codes for CASSPQDRLGTEAFF. This chain links TRBV4-1 with TRBJ1-1; 7 positions match TRBD1. The germline CDR1 and CDR2 sequences are MGHRA and YSYEKL. The CDR3 contains 15 residues. The V and J ends lost 4 bases and 5 bases, in that order; junction bases with no gene match: 10.

The chain couples TRBV10-3 to TRBJ1-4; TRBD1 matches 7 bases. CDR3 length equals 12 residues. V was pared by 6 bases and J by 16 bases, with 11 bases of the junction left unmatched. Germline V CDR1 and CDR2: ENHRY, SYGVKD. Here the CDR3 DNA reads TGTGCCATCAGCTCGCAGGGGGAAGAGAGGTTTTTT. Its protein product is CAISSQGEERFF.

The chain carries TRBV7-9 and TRBJ1-2, with TRBD1 matching 12 bases. V shed 5 bases and J 5 bases; nucleotides not matched to a gene: 12. The CDR3 covers 17 residues. Germline V lookup: CDR1 SEHNR, CDR2 FQNEAQ (reference sequence). The CDR3 nucleotides read TGTGCCAGCAGCGACCGGGACAGGGGGCTGTTAGGGTATGGCTACACCTTC. It codes for CASSDRDRGLLGYGYTF.

The chain recombines TRBV2 with TRBJ2-5, with D tentatively TRBD2 (6 bases). Trimming took 10 bases from V and 4 from J, leaving 13 bases between them. The CDR3 spans 12 residues. Germline V lookup: CDR1 SNHLY, CDR2 FYNNEI. This chain's CDR3 is CATVRERETQYF. CDR3 DNA sequence: TGTGCCACTGTTCGGGAGCGAGAGACCCAGTACTTC.

V usage is TRBV28 and J usage is TRBJ1-5; D not certain. Looked up from germline, CDR1 is MDHEN and CDR2 is SYDVKM. With 6 bases removed from V and 1 base from J, the gap between germline ends came to 16 bases. The CDR3 runs 16 residues. The DNA for the CDR3 is TGTGCCAGCAGCAGCCCCCGGCGGATAAGCAATCAGCCCCAGCATTTT. Its translation is CASSSPRRISNQPQHF.

V gene TRBV24-1 combines with J gene TRBJ1-2; D possibly corresponds to TRBD1 (5 bases). The V gene lost 0 bases and the J gene lost 0 bases, with 16 bases spanning the gap. This CDR3 has 18 amino acids. Looked up from germline, CDR1 is KGHDR and CDR2 is SFDVKD. The CDR3 nucleotides read TGTGCCACCAGTGATTTGCCCGCCGGTGGACAAGCTAACTATGGCTACACCTTC. The encoded protein is CATSDLPAGGQANYGYTF.

This clone was detected once. J is TRBJ1-1 and V is TRBV18; no definite D call. Germline V lookup: CDR1 KGHSH, CDR2 LQKENI. Between the trimmed V and J ends, which lost 2 bases and 1 base, there was a span of 11 bases. The CDR3 has 15 amino acids. CDR3 bases: TGTGCCAGCTCACCATCTCAACAATGGAACACTGAAGCTTTCTTT. This translates into CASSPSQQWNTEAFF.